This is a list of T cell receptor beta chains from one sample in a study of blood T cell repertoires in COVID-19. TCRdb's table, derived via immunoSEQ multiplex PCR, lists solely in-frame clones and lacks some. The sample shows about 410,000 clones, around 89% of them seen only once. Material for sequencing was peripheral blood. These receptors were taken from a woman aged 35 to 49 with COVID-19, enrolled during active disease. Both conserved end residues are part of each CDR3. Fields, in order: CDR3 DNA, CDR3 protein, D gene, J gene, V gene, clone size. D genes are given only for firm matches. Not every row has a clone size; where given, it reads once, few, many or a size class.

TGTGCCAGCAGCTTAGTCCCACGGGGTATGAAGGATACGCAGTATTTT,CASSLVPRGMKDTQYF,NA,TRBJ2-3,TRBV7-8,NA
TGTGCCAGCAGCGGACCTAGCGGGAGCTCCTACAATGAGCAGTTCTTC,CASSGPSGSSYNEQFF,TRBD2,TRBJ2-1,TRBV7-9,NA
TGTGCCAGCAGTTTAATAGCAGGGTTCTATAATTCACCCCTCCACTTT,CASSLIAGFYNSPLHF,NA,TRBJ1-6,TRBV28,few
TGTGCCAGTAGTATAGATGGCAGACTCTCTGGAAACACCATATATTTT,CASSIDGRLSGNTIYF,NA,TRBJ1-3,TRBV19,NA
TGTGCCAGCAGTTACTCCGGGAATCGGGCGGACCCCAATTCACCCCTCCACTTT,CASSYSGNRADPNSPLHF,NA,TRBJ1-6,TRBV6-2/TRBV6-3,NA
TGTGCCAGCAGTTTAGCAGGGGGCTTGAACACTGAAGCTTTCTTT,CASSLAGGLNTEAFF,TRBD1,TRBJ1-1,TRBV7-3,NA
TGTGCCAGCAGTTACTCTCTCAGTTCCTACGAGCAGTACTTC,CASSYSLSSYEQYF,NA,TRBJ2-7,TRBV6-5,once
TGTGCCAGCAGTTTAACAGATTTCAACTATGGCTACACCTTC,CASSLTDFNYGYTF,NA,TRBJ1-2,TRBV28,NA
TGTGCCAGCAGTTACTCTACACAGGGCCCAGATGGCTACACCTTC,CASSYSTQGPDGYTF,NA,TRBJ1-2,TRBV6-6,NA
TGTGCCAGCAGCGTAGGGGACAGCACCTACGAGCAGTACTTC,CASSVGDSTYEQYF,TRBD1,TRBJ2-7,TRBV9,NA
TGTGCCAGCAGCCAAGAGGCGACAGGGTCTGAAGCTTTCTTT,CASSQEATGSEAFF,TRBD1,TRBJ1-1,TRBV14,NA
TGTGCCAGCAGTTACTCGTCAGGGGCCTACACTGAAGCTTTCTTT,CASSYSSGAYTEAFF,NA,TRBJ1-1,TRBV6-5,NA
TGCGCCAGCAGCCCTCGACAGGGTGGGACTGAAGCTTTCTTT,CASSPRQGGTEAFF,TRBD1,TRBJ1-1,TRBV5-1,NA
TGTGCCAGCAGTCCCGCAGGCGTCGGAAACACCATATATTTT,CASSPAGVGNTIYF,NA,TRBJ1-3,TRBV28,NA
TGTGCCAGCAGTACCCCTCGGGGGGGGGAGCGGACCGGGGAGCTGTTTTTT,CASSTPRGGERTGELFF,TRBD2,TRBJ2-2,TRBV27,NA
TGTGCCAGCAGCTTATACACAGGCCCAGATACGCAGTATTTT,CASSLYTGPDTQYF,NA,TRBJ2-3,TRBV7-2,NA
TGCGCCAGCAGCCAACGCCCCGGGAGCACTGGAAACACCATATATTTT,CASSQRPGSTGNTIYF,NA,TRBJ1-3,TRBV4-1,NA
TGCGCCAGCAGCTTTCAACAGGGGAGCACTGAAGCTTTCTTT,CASSFQQGSTEAFF,TRBD1,TRBJ1-1,TRBV5-1,NA
TGTGCCAGCAGTAACAGTAACTATGGCTACACCTTC,CASSNSNYGYTF,NA,TRBJ1-2,TRBV28,NA
TGTGCTTCGATTCAGGCTCACAGGGGCCCCTTCTATGGCTACACCTTC,CASIQAHRGPFYGYTF,TRBD1,TRBJ1-2,TRBV19,NA
TGTGCCAGTAGTCTCCCAACGGGCAGGGGACCCTCCTACGAGCAGTACTTC,CASSLPTGRGPSYEQYF,NA,TRBJ2-7,TRBV19,NA
TGTGCCAGCAGTTTATCCCCTGGACAGCTAAGGAGCACTGAAGCTTTCTTT,CASSLSPGQLRSTEAFF,NA,TRBJ1-1,TRBV27,NA
TGTGCCAGCAGTGTGACAGCGGGAGAGAGTGAGCAGTTCTTC,CASSVTAGESEQFF,TRBD2,TRBJ2-1,TRBV7-3,NA
TGTGCCAGCAGGCGGGACCGTCTCACTGATTCACCCCTCCACTTT,CASRRDRLTDSPLHF,NA,TRBJ1-6,TRBV6-5,NA
TGTGCCAGCAGCCAAGATTTAAGCGGGGTATACGAGCAGTACTTC,CASSQDLSGVYEQYF,TRBD2,TRBJ2-7,TRBV4-2,once
TGTGCCAGCAGCCCTGAGGTGGACACTGAAGCTTTCTTT,CASSPEVDTEAFF,NA,TRBJ1-1,TRBV11-1,NA
TGTGCCAGCAGCTTTTTACTAGCGGGAGCCGGCCGGAGCTCCTACAATGAGCAGTTCTTC,CASSFLLAGAGRSSYNEQFF,TRBD2,TRBJ2-1,TRBV7-6,NA